The 21 T cell receptor beta chains below were found in one sample sequenced in a study of T-cell memory formation after mild COVID-19. TCRdb fed the 5' RACE reads into MiXCR, producing one record per CDR3 protein. Among a few hundred thousand distinct CDR3 sequences, around 19% were seen once, and the ten largest hold approximately 21%. The sample taken for sequencing was PBMCs or a T cell subset sorted from them (not recorded which). These receptors were collected from a man between 18 and 29 years old who had mild COVID-19 (a few samples of this study predate the infection). Cell type and time point are not known.

The chain recombines TRBV4-1 with TRBJ2-5; no reliable D call. Germline CDR1 reads MGHRA; CDR2 reads YSYEKL. V lost 4 bases to trimming and J lost 4 bases, with 13 bases between them. The CDR3 has 14 amino acids. CDR3 region: CASSLPQSGETQYF. In nucleotides, the CDR3 is TGCGCCAGCAGCCTACCACAATCTGGAGAGACCCAGTACTTC.

This clonotype has only a few counts. V is TRBV21-1 and J is TRBJ2-1; TRBD1 is taken as the D call from the table, unchecked against the DNA. TRBV21-1 has pseudogene status. The CDR3 sequence is 19 residues long. In DNA, the CDR3 is TGTGCCAGCAGCAAAGAGGGACAGGGGACGGAGAAGAAGAACAATGAGCAGTTCTTC. The encoded protein is CASSKEGQGTEKKNNEQFF.

The V gene is TRBV5-1, the J gene TRBJ1-1; D remains ambiguous. From germline, CDR1 is SGHRS and CDR2 YFSETQ. Trimming left V 0 bases short and J 5 bases short, with 11 bases between. CDR3 size: 14 residues. The CDR3 DNA reads as TGCGCCAGCAGCTTGGGATCGGTTCAGACTGAAGCTTTCTTT. Translating it yields CASSLGSVQTEAFF.

This clonotype was recorded at least ten times. The rearrangement links TRBV20-1 to TRBJ2-5; TRBD2 aligns across 7 bases. CDR1 is DFQATT, CDR2 SNEGSKA, per germline (reference sequence). This CDR3 is built from 15 residues. The J segment lost 1 base and the V segment lost 0 bases, leaving 5 bases of the junction unmatched. In DNA form, the CDR3 reads TGCAGTGCTAGAGATAACCTAGCGGTCCAAGAGACCCAGTACTTC. Translating gives CSARDNLAVQETQYF.

V is TRBV3-2 and J is TRBJ1-3; whether TRBD1, the table's D call, matches the DNA was not checked. TRBV3-2 represents a pseudogene. CDR3 size: 16 residues. CDR3 in amino acids: CASSPGQGTSGNTIYF. The CDR3 DNA follows: TGTGCCAGCAGCCCCGGACAGGGAACCTCTGGAAACACCATATATTTT.

This clonotype was counted a few times. The rearrangement links TRBV5-1 to TRBJ2-2; no definite D call. This CDR3 has 14 amino acids. Germline-derived CDR1 and CDR2 are SGHRS and YFSETQ. Trimming cost V 0 bases and J 7 bases, with 10 bases left between them. CDR3 sequence (DNA): TGCGCCAGCAGCTTGGTTCCAAATGGCGGGGAGCTGTTTTTT. Translating it yields CASSLVPNGGELFF. The entire variable domain, with the rest obtained from reference TRBV5-1 and TRBJ2-2, is as follows: KAGVTQTPRYLIKTRGQQVTLSCSPISGHRSVSWYQQTPGQGLQFLFEYFSETQRNKGNFPGRFSGRQFSNSRSEMNVSTLELGDSALYLCASSLVPNGGELFFGEGSRLTVL.

This clonotype was counted only a few times. The chain has TRBV7-9 and TRBJ1-5, with D unclear. V lost 5 bases and J 0 bases, leaving 8 bases between the germline ends. CDR3 length: 14 residues. Germline values: CDR1 SEHNR, CDR2 FQNEAQ (reference sequence). This CDR3 reads CASSASDSNQPQHF. For the CDR3, the DNA is TGTGCCAGCAGCGCCTCAGATAGCAATCAGCCCCAGCATTTT.

This clonotype has more than one count but fewer than ten. This sequence joins TRBV20-1 and TRBJ1-3; D is perhaps TRBD1 (6 bases). Germline loops: CDR1 DFQATT, CDR2 SNEGSKA (reference sequence). The ends were cut back, 5 bases at V and 4 bases at J, with 15 bases in the middle. CDR3 size: 14 residues. The CDR3 DNA reads TGCAGTGCTCAAGAGGGGGGTGAAGGAAACACCATATATTTT. This codes for CSAQEGGEGNTIYF.

In this sample, this clonotype turned up a few times. V usage is TRBV4-3 and J usage is TRBJ2-6; TRBD1 agrees at 8 bases. J lost 2 bases, V lost 1 base, and 7 bases had no gene match. Looked up from germline, CDR1 is LGHNA and CDR2 is YSLEER. The CDR3 covers 18 residues. CDR3 sequence: CASSQGPPTGAGANVLTF. CDR3 nucleotides: TGCGCCAGCAGCCAAGGGCCCCCGACAGGGGCTGGGGCCAACGTCCTGACTTTC.

The J gene is TRBJ1-6, the V gene TRBV11-2, with unresolved D. There are 12 residues in the CDR3. The V end lost 4 bases, the J end lost 8 bases, and 6 bases lay between the germline ends. Germline V gene data show CDR1 as SGHAT and CDR2 as FQNNGV. The CDR3 DNA reads as TGTGCCAGCAGCTCACAGTATTCACCCCTCCACTTT. Translated, it gives CASSSQYSPLHF.

This clonotype occurred a few times. CDR3 in amino acids: CSVEEGGYEQYF. CDR3 DNA sequence: TGCAGCGTTGAAGAAGGCGGCTACGAGCAGTACTTC. The genes are TRBV29-1 and TRBJ2-7, with no clear D. V lost 0 bases, J lost 3 bases, and 6 bases lay in between. Germline assignment: CDR1 SQVTM and CDR2 ANQGSEA. CDR3 length: 12 amino acids.

This rearrangement joins TRBV21-1 to TRBJ1-6. TRBV21-1 is shown as a pseudogene. The CDR3 spans 18 residues. The CDR3 spells CASSKEGLEGVWSSPLHF. CDR3 nucleotides: TGTGCCAGCAGCAAAGAGGGGCTGGAGGGGGTTTGGAGTTCACCCCTCCACTTT.

This clonotype was picked up a small number of times. The V call is TRBV6-2 or TRBV6-3, the J call TRBJ2-7; D not resolved. CDR1 and CDR2 from the germline V gene are MNHEY and SVGEGT. V was cut by 0 bases and J by 3 bases, with 15 bases left in between. The CDR3 is made up of 16 amino acids. CDR3 bases: TGTGCCAGCAGTTACTCGAGAGTGGACCGATACTACGAGCAGTACGTC. Residues: CASSYSRVDRYYEQYV.

This clonotype was observed a handful of times. This sequence joins TRBV9 and TRBJ2-2; 7 nucleotides match TRBD1. Trimming at V came to 0 bases and at J to 5 bases, leaving 4 bases not matched to a gene. In germline, CDR1 is SGDLS, CDR2 YYNGEE. The CDR3 spans 15 residues. DNA for the CDR3: TGTGCCAGCAGCGTAGGAAGGGGGCAGACCGGGGAGCTGTTTTTT. It encodes CASSVGRGQTGELFF.

The chain couples TRBV14 to TRBJ2-5; tentative D call: TRBD1 (5 bases). Germline values: CDR1 SGHDN, CDR2 FVKESK. The CDR3 runs to 13 residues. V was cut by 4 bases and J by 0 bases, with 6 bases left in between. This CDR3 reads CASSRQYQETQYF. The CDR3 nucleotides read TGTGCCAGCAGCCGACAGTACCAAGAGACCCAGTACTTC.

The chain joins TRBV12-3 or TRBV12-4 to TRBJ2-3, with a possible D match to TRBD1 (6 bases). V was shortened by 3 bases and J by 10 bases, with 11 bases between the two germline ends. CDR3 length: 12 amino acids. The CDR3 bases are TGTGCCAGCAGTTTGGGGGCCCGTCCGCAGTATTTT. This translates into CASSLGARPQYF.

This clonotype was seen a few times. The J gene is TRBJ1-2, the V gene TRBV12-3 or TRBV12-4, with D perhaps matching TRBD1 (5 bases). This CDR3 is 14 amino acids long. V dropped 1 base and J dropped 8 bases, with 14 bases sitting between them. The DNA of the CDR3 is TGTGCCAGCAGTTTAGTCACAGGAATTGAAGGCTACACCTTC. Amino acid sequence: CASSLVTGIEGYTF.

The J gene is TRBJ2-3, the V gene TRBV4-1, with a weak D call TRBD1 (5 bases). V shed 6 bases and J shed 2 bases, with 9 bases lying between them. Germline CDR1 MGHRA, CDR2 YSYEKL. This CDR3 has 13 residues. CDR3: CASRQVYTDTQYF. The CDR3, as DNA: TGCGCCAGCAGACAGGTATACACAGATACGCAGTATTTT.

This clonotype appeared once. The gene calls are TRBV9 and TRBJ2-5; 7 nucleotides line up with TRBD2. This CDR3 contains 15 residues. Germline assignment: CDR1 SGDLS and CDR2 YYNGEE. With 0 bases clipped from V and 5 bases from J, the junction kept 7 bases outside the gene matches. This CDR3 reads CASSVGPSGEETQYF. The DNA of the CDR3 is TGTGCCAGCAGCGTAGGGCCGAGCGGGGAGGAGACCCAGTACTTC.

This chain joins TRBV6-2 or TRBV6-3 and TRBJ2-2, with D uncertain. Between the trimmed V and J ends, which lost 0 bases and 0 bases, there was a span of 5 bases. The V gene's germline CDR1 is MNHEY and CDR2 SVGEGT. There are 15 residues in the CDR3. Here the CDR3 DNA reads TGTGCCAGCAGTTACTCGGTTCCGAACACCGGGGAGCTGTTTTTT. It encodes CASSYSVPNTGELFF.

This clonotype was seen a few times. The chain uses TRBV5-5 and TRBJ1-1; D is undetermined. Germline CDR1 is SGHKS and CDR2 is YYEKEE (reference sequence). The CDR3 contains 13 residues. Trimming removed 2 bases from V and 4 bases from J, with 9 bases in between. CDR3 DNA: TGTGCCAGCAGCTTTATCCCGCGCACTGAAGCTTTCTTT. This translates into CASSFIPRTEAFF.